This note documents a single T cell receptor (beta chain) sequence. Its antigen is not identified. The entry originates in a study of CD8+ T cells in alopecia areata. On the study more broadly: Tofacitinib was taken orally by treated patients, and the dose was 5 to 10 mg twice daily. Broader study findings: The study also sequences resident alphabeta T cells of normal skin in scalp samples.

Indicated treatment: oral pan-JAK inhibitor, 5-10 mg twice daily. Following extraction, RNA underwent reverse transcription to cDNA, which served as the sequencing template. Repertoires were generated with immunoSEQ multiplex PCR, while TCRdb's copy carries only in-frame clones and drops some. The table records over 90,000 clones, 85% to 90% of them present only once. This sample comprised CD8+ T cells sorted from blood, obtained at approximately week 30, from a patient treated with tofacitinib. The TCR comes from a human donor with alopecia areata.

CDR3 in DNA: TGTGCCAGCAGCGAGACAGCAAATGAAGCTTTCTTT. Amino acids: CASSETANEAFF. This sequence joins TRBV28 and TRBJ1-1; D might be TRBD1 (5 bases). This CDR3 is 12 amino acids long. Deletions cut 6 bases from V and 7 bases from J, with 12 bases between. Germline V gives CDR1 MDHEN, CDR2 SYDVKM.